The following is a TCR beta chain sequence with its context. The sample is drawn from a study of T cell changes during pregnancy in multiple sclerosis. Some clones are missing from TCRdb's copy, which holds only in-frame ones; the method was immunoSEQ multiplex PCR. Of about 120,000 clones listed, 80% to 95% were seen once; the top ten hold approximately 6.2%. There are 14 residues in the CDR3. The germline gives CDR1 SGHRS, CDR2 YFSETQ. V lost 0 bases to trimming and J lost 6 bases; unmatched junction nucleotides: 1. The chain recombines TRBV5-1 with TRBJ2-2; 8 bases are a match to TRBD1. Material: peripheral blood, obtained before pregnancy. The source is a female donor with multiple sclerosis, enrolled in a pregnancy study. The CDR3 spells CASSLGQGPGELFF. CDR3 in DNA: TGCGCCAGCAGCTTGGGACAGGGGCCCGGGGAGCTGTTTTTT.